What follows describes a single TCR beta chain. Original handling: By means of reference gene primer amplification, nucleated cell counts were estimated. Sequencing was performed with immunoSEQ multiplex PCR; in TCRdb, only in-frame clones are kept and a portion is missing. V and J calls and clone size come straight from that table; D and trimming were deduced from the DNA. Among 330,000 or so clones listed, 70% to 90% were seen once. Cohort assignment relied on participant-reported clinical history. This entry is derived from a study of blood T cell repertoires in COVID-19. Germline values: CDR1 SEHNR, CDR2 FQNEAQ (reference sequence). The V and J ends lost 5 bases and 4 bases, in that order; junction bases with no gene match: 7. The CDR3 runs to 14 residues.

The specimen sequenced was PBMCs or T cells enriched from blood (not recorded which). This clonotype was sampled from a man in his forties in a cohort exposed to, infected with or recovered from COVID-19 (not recorded which). The chain couples TRBV7-9 to TRBJ2-5; 7 bases match TRBD1. This CDR3 reads CASSTGVWRETQYF. Here the CDR3 DNA reads TGTGCCAGCAGCACAGGGGTCTGGAGAGAGACCCAGTACTTC.